This TCR beta chain emerged from a study of blood T cell repertoires in COVID-19. Study information: Acute-phase and convalescent COVID-19 samples originated in the United States, Italy and Spain. T cells, B-cell-depleted T cells, or PBMCs provided the cDNA or gDNA that served as material.

Per the authors' pipeline: Estimation of nucleated cell counts was performed using reference gene primer amplification. Some clones are missing from TCRdb's copy, which holds only in-frame ones; the method was immunoSEQ multiplex PCR. For V, J and clone size, that table is used; D and trimming come from the DNA. The profile shows roughly 100,000 clones, roughly nine tenths of them singletons. V dropped 5 bases and J dropped 0; count of bases not matched to a gene: 3. The germline V gene encodes CDR1 SGHNT and CDR2 YENEEA. The CDR3 totals 14 residues. Sequencing used peripheral blood. The sequence was obtained from a man aged 50-59 years in a cohort sampled during active COVID-19. This chain uses TRBV11-3 with TRBJ2-7; 8 nucleotides align to TRBD2. The CDR3 is CASSPTSGSYEQYF. The CDR3 DNA reads TGTGCCAGCAGCCCTACTAGCGGCTCCTACGAGCAGTACTTC.